This entry lists 26 T cell receptor beta chains sequenced from one sample in a study of Ad26.COV2.S vaccination and SARS-CoV-2 variants. Assay: immunoSEQ multiplex PCR; the TCRdb copy retains only in-frame clones and omits some. The sample includes over 110,000 clones, about nine tenths of them seen just once. The input for sequencing was peripheral blood, taken after recovery from COVID-19. These receptors were collected from a human donor who had recovered from COVID-19.

The CDR3 here is CASSLGGGGNEQFF. In DNA form, the CDR3 reads TGTGCCAGCAGCTTAGGCGGGGGGGGGAATGAGCAGTTCTTC. The gene calls are TRBV7-8 and TRBJ2-1; the match to TRBD2 covers 9 bases. V was clipped by 1 base and J by 7 bases; unmatched bases: 2. CDR1 and CDR2 (germline): SGHVS, FQNEAQ. The CDR3 loop spans 14 amino acids. The whole variable domain, remainder taken from reference TRBV7-8 and TRBJ2-1, is GAGVSQSPRYKVAKRGQDVALRCDPISGHVSLFWYQQALGQGPEFLTYFQNEAQLDKSGLPSDRFFAERPEGSVSTLKIQRTQQEDSAVYLCASSLGGGGNEQFFGPGTRLTVL.

The CDR3 DNA reads as TGTGCCAGCAGCCTCGGTCTAGCCAAAAACATTCAGTACTTC. Amino acid sequence: CASSLGLAKNIQYF. The chain joins TRBV7-9 to TRBJ2-4; no clear D gene. V gave up 5 bases and J gave up 0 bases, with 8 bases separating them. CDR1 and CDR2 from the germline V gene are SEHNR and FQNEAQ (reference sequence). CDR3 length equals 14 residues.

This clone occurred many times. This chain connects TRBV4-3 to TRBJ1-4, with D uncertain. Trimming removed 0 bases at V and 8 bases at J, with 19 bases between. CDR1 LGHNA and CDR2 YSLEER come from the germline V gene. The CDR3 contains 17 residues. CDR3 in DNA: TGCGCCAGCAGCCAAGATGTTGGGGTCGGCGGCCGGGAAAAACTGTTTTTT. This translates into CASSQDVGVGGREKLFF.

The chain has TRBV7-8 and TRBJ2-2; D possibly uses TRBD1 or TRBD2 (5 bases each). Germline-derived CDR1 and CDR2 are SGHVS and FQNEAQ. V was cut by 4 bases and J by 6 bases, with 15 bases left in between. This CDR3 is 15 amino acids long. The CDR3 DNA sequence: TGTGCCAGCAGCTCCCGGGACCCAAGCTCCGGGGAGCTGTTTTTT. As protein: CASSSRDPSSGELFF.

V is TRBV7-2 and J is TRBJ1-2; D not resolved. V lost 5 bases and J 8 bases, leaving 18 bases between the germline ends. There are 14 residues in the CDR3. Germline V gene data show CDR1 as SGHTA and CDR2 as FQGNSA. CDR3 residues: CASSPHAPVGGYTF. The CDR3 nucleotides are TGTGCCAGCAGCCCCCACGCCCCAGTAGGGGGCTACACCTTC.

This clone was seen a handful of times. J is TRBJ1-2 and V is TRBV9; D unclear. CDR3 length: 14 residues. Germline loops: CDR1 SGDLS, CDR2 YYNGEE. V was clipped by 0 bases and J by 3 bases, with 9 bases between them. Here the CDR3 reads CASSVAPADYGYTF. DNA of the CDR3: TGTGCCAGCAGCGTAGCTCCAGCAGACTATGGCTACACCTTC. Full variable domain (remainder filled in from reference TRBV9 and TRBJ1-2): DSGVTQTPKHLITATGQRVTLRCSPRSGDLSVYWYQQSLDQGLQFLIQYYNGEERAKGNILERFSAQQFPDLHSELNLSSLELGDSALYFCASSVAPADYGYTFGSGTRLTVV.

V is TRBV7-2 and J is TRBJ1-2, with 7 positions matching TRBD1. Trimming took 2 bases from V and 5 from J; bases not matched to a gene: 5. CDR1 is SGHTA, CDR2 FQGNSA, per germline. This CDR3 has 14 amino acids. CDR3 loop: CASSLSGTAYGYTF. The CDR3 DNA reads TGTGCCAGCAGCTTAAGTGGGACAGCTTATGGCTACACCTTC. The whole variable domain, remainder taken from reference TRBV7-2 and TRBJ1-2, is GAGVSQSPSNKVTEKGKDVELRCDPISGHTALYWYRQSLGQGLEFLIYFQGNSAPDKSGLPSDRFSAERTGGSVSTLTIQRTQQEDSAVYLCASSLSGTAYGYTFGSGTRLTVV.

The gene calls are TRBV6-4 and TRBJ2-3, with no clear D. Between the trimmed V and J ends, which lost 6 bases and 6 bases, there was a span of 13 bases. Looked up from germline, CDR1 is MRHNA and CDR2 is SNTAGT. The CDR3 has 13 amino acids. The CDR3 loop reads CASRNGPGDTQYF. DNA of the CDR3: TGTGCCAGCAGAAACGGCCCTGGGGATACGCAGTATTTT.

The chain uses TRBV6-5 and TRBJ1-6; 8 nucleotides align to TRBD1. The germline gives CDR1 MNHEY, CDR2 SVGAGI. Trimming took 4 bases from V and 7 from J; bases not matched to a gene: 3. CDR3 length: 14 amino acids. The CDR3: CASSSRQGNSPLHF. The CDR3 DNA reads TGTGCCAGCAGTTCGAGACAGGGGAATTCACCCCTCCACTTT.

The chain joins TRBV6-6 to TRBJ1-5; 10 bases align to TRBD1. The CDR3 spans 18 residues. The germline V gene has CDR1 MNHNY and CDR2 SVGAGI (reference sequence). J was trimmed by 0 bases and V by 5 bases; bases with no gene match: 10. The CDR3 loop is CASSPGTGALTSNQPQHF. The CDR3 DNA sequence: TGTGCCAGCAGTCCCGGGACAGGGGCCTTAACTAGCAATCAGCCCCAGCATTTT.

This chain joins TRBV27 and TRBJ2-1; 8 nucleotides line up with TRBD1. Germline V lookup: CDR1 MNHEY, CDR2 SMNVEV (reference sequence). The CDR3 has 13 amino acids. The V segment lost 5 bases and the J segment 10 bases; nucleotides outside the gene matches: 7. The CDR3 DNA sequence: TGTGCCAGCAGTCAGACAGGGGCGGGAGAGCAGTTCTTC. It yields the protein CASSQTGAGEQFF.

V is TRBV5-5 and J is TRBJ2-1; D possibly corresponds to TRBD2 (5 bases). This CDR3 has 17 residues. Germline V lookup: CDR1 SGHKS, CDR2 YYEKEE (reference sequence). V was cut by 4 bases and J by 4 bases, with 21 bases left in between. CDR3 DNA: TGTGCCAGCAGCCCTGTTTTTGTGGGAGCGGTATACAATGAGCAGTTCTTC. It yields the protein CASSPVFVGAVYNEQFF.

V is TRBV7-2 and J is TRBJ2-1; 11 bases are shared with TRBD2. Germline V lookup: CDR1 SGHTA, CDR2 FQGNSA. The CDR3 length is 15 residues. Germline trimming cut 1 base from V and 8 bases from J; bases unmatched to any gene: 4. CDR3: CASSLELAGDYEQFF. The CDR3 DNA reads as TGTGCCAGCAGCTTAGAACTAGCGGGGGACTATGAGCAGTTCTTC.

The chain combines TRBV5-1 with TRBJ2-5; 12 bases map to TRBD2. After removal of 1 base from V and 2 bases from J, the junction contained 0 bases not matched to a gene. The CDR3 runs to 15 residues. Germline CDR1 reads SGHRS; CDR2 reads YFSETQ. CDR3 loop: CASSLTSGGQETQYF. The CDR3 DNA reads TGCGCCAGCAGCTTGACTAGCGGGGGGCAAGAGACCCAGTACTTC.

This clone was detected a few times. The rearrangement joins TRBV21-1 to TRBJ1-6. TRBV21-1 is a listed pseudogene. The CDR3 spans 11 residues. CDR3 residues: CASSTRSPLHF. CDR3 in DNA: TGTGCCAGCAGCACTCGTTCACCCCTCCACTTT.

The chain recombines TRBV4-1 with TRBJ1-1, with a possible D match to TRBD1 (6 bases). V gave up 0 bases and J gave up 3 bases, with 8 bases separating them. The CDR3 has 14 residues. CDR1 is MGHRA and CDR2 is YSYEKL in the germline V gene. The DNA for the CDR3 is TGCGCCAGCAGCCAAGATTACAGGGACACTGAAGCTTTCTTT. It specifies CASSQDYRDTEAFF.

This chain links TRBV19 with TRBJ2-7; tentatively, D is TRBD2 (6 bases). Germline V lookup: CDR1 LNHDA, CDR2 SQIVND (reference sequence). The length of the CDR3 is 13 residues. Deletions cut 8 bases from V and 4 bases from J, with 15 bases between. The CDR3 protein is CASSFRGSYEQYF. The CDR3 nucleotides read TGTGCCAGTTCCTTTCGGGGGTCGTACGAGCAGTACTTC.

The chain couples TRBV10-3 to TRBJ2-3, with TRBD2 as a possible D gene (6 bases). Germline V gene data show CDR1 as ENHRY and CDR2 as SYGVKD. The V end was cut by 4 bases, the J end by 4 bases, with 18 bases between. This CDR3 has 16 amino acids. DNA for the CDR3: TGTGCCATCAGTGGTTCAGATGCGGAGGGGTCAGATACGCAGTATTTT. Amino acid sequence: CAISGSDAEGSDTQYF.

This chain connects TRBV7-2 to TRBJ1-2; 10 positions agree with TRBD1. After removal of 0 bases from V and 4 bases from J, the junction contained 11 bases not matched to a gene. The CDR3 is made up of 18 amino acids. Germline V gene data show CDR1 as SGHTA and CDR2 as FQGNSA. The DNA of the CDR3 is TGTGCCAGCAGCTTAGCTTTTCTCGGTGGACAGGGGGGCTATGGCTACACCTTC. As protein: CASSLAFLGGQGGYGYTF.

This chain links TRBV27 with TRBJ2-1; weak D call: TRBD1 (5 bases). Germline lookup yields CDR1 MNHEY and CDR2 SMNVEV (reference sequence). This CDR3 has 15 amino acids. V gave up 4 bases and J gave up 0 bases, with 10 bases separating them. Here the CDR3 DNA reads TGTGCCAGCAGTTCTGCAGGGCGCTCCTACAATGAGCAGTTCTTC. This translates into CASSSAGRSYNEQFF.

This chain connects TRBV6-5 to TRBJ1-1; the D gene is possibly TRBD1 (6 bases). CDR1 and CDR2 (germline): MNHEY, SVGAGI. The CDR3 runs 13 residues. V was cut by 1 base and J by 3 bases, with 6 bases left in between. This chain's CDR3 is CASSYYRDTEAFF. The CDR3, as DNA: TGTGCCAGCAGTTACTACAGGGACACTGAAGCTTTCTTT.

This sequence joins TRBV10-3 and TRBJ1-1, with 8 bases fitting TRBD1. V lost 4 bases and J lost 1; bases outside the gene matches: 5. The CDR3 extends over 15 amino acids. CDR1 and CDR2 from the germline V gene are ENHRY and SYGVKD. CDR3 sequence: CAISARQGSNTEAFF. As DNA, the CDR3 is TGTGCCATCAGTGCTAGACAGGGGTCGAACACTGAAGCTTTCTTT.

The V call is TRBV10-3, the J call TRBJ2-3, with 9 bases that match TRBD2. Per the germline V gene, CDR1 is ENHRY and CDR2 is SYGVKD. This CDR3 has 14 residues. J was trimmed by 4 bases and V by 5 bases; bases with no gene match: 4. This CDR3 reads CAISRERGADTQYF. As DNA, the CDR3 is TGTGCCATCAGTCGGGAGCGGGGGGCAGATACGCAGTATTTT.

The chain couples TRBV2 to TRBJ1-1, with 8 bases that match TRBD1. The V gene end was trimmed by 6 bases and the J gene end by 7 bases; junction bases not matched to a gene: 7. The CDR3 is 13 amino acids. Germline assignment: CDR1 SNHLY and CDR2 FYNNEI. The CDR3 DNA follows: TGTGCCAGCAGCCGGGACAGGACTGATGAAGCTTTCTTT. Protein product: CASSRDRTDEAFF.

V is TRBV7-6 and J is TRBJ2-7; TRBD1 matches at 9 bases. The CDR3 loop spans 14 amino acids. After removal of 5 bases from V and 5 bases from J, the junction contained 7 bases not matched to a gene. Per germline, CDR1 SGHVS and CDR2 FNYEAQ. CDR3 in amino acids: CASSLRDRADEQYF. The CDR3 nucleotides read TGTGCCAGCAGCCTCCGGGACAGGGCGGACGAGCAGTACTTC.

The V and J genes are TRBV9 and TRBJ2-5; tentative D call: TRBD2 (5 bases). V lost 1 base and J 4 bases, leaving 17 bases between the germline ends. CDR3 length: 16 amino acids. Germline-derived CDR1 and CDR2 are SGDLS and YYNGEE. The CDR3 here is CASSVNVGVGVETQYF. CDR3 coding DNA: TGTGCCAGCAGCGTAAATGTTGGAGTCGGGGTAGAGACCCAGTACTTC.